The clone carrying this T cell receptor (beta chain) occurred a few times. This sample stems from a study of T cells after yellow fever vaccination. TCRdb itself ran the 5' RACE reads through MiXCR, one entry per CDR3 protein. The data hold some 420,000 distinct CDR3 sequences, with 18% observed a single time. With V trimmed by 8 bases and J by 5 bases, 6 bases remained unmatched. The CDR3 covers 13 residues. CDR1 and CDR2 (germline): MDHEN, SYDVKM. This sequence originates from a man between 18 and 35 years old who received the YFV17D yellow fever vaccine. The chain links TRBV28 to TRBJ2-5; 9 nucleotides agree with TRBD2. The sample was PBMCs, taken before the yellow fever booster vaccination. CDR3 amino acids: CASEGGGAETQYF. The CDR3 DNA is TGTGCCAGCGAGGGCGGGGGGGCGGAGACCCAGTACTTC.